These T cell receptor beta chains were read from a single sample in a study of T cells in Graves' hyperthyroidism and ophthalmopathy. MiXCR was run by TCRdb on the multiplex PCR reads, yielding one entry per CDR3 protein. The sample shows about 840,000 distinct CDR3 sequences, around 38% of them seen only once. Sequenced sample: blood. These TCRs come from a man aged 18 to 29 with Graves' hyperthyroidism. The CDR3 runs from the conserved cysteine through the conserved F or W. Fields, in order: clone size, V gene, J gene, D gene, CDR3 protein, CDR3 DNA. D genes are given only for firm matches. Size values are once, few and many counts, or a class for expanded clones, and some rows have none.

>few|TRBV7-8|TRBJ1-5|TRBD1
CASSLAPRQGGQPQHF
TGTGCCAGCAGCTTAGCCCCCCGACAGGGCGGACAGCCCCAGCATTTT
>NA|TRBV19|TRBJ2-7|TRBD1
CATRDRGASLYEQYF
TGTGCCACCCGGGACAGGGGAGCCTCTCTCTACGAGCAGTACTTC
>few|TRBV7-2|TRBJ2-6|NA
CASILLTF
TGTGCCAGCATCCTCCTGACTTTC
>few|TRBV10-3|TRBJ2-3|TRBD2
CAISRLAGGTDTQYF
TGTGCCATCTCACGACTAGCGGGGGGAACAGATACGCAGTATTTT
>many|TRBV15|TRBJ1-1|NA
CATSRPALMNTEAFF
TGTGCCACCAGTCGCCCTGCGCTTATGAACACTGAAGCTTTCTTT
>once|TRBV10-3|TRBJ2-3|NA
CASSEAGQFADTQYF
TGTGCCAGCAGTGAAGCGGGTCAGTTTGCAGATACGCAGTATTTT
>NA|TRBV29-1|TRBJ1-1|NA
CSVVSGSTEAFF
TGCAGCGTTGTATCGGGGAGCACTGAAGCTTTCTTT
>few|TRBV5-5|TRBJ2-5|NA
CASSLGRTGIRETQYF
TGTGCCAGCAGCTTGGGCCGAACAGGGATCAGAGAGACCCAGTACTTC
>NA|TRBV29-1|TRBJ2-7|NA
CSVVKGTYEQYF
TGCAGCGTTGTTAAGGGAACATACGAGCAGTACTTC
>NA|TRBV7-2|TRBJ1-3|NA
CASSPRQRNTIYF
TGTGCCAGCAGCCCCAGACAGAGAAACACCATATATTTT
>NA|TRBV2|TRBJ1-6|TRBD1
CASRGEQGVNSPLHF
TGTGCCAGCAGAGGCGAGCAGGGGGTAAATTCACCCCTCCACTTT
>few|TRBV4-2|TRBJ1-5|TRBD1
CASSAGQGGFWQPQHF
TGTGCCAGCAGCGCCGGACAGGGGGGCTTTTGGCAGCCCCAGCATTTT
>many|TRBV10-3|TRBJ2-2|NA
CAISDAATGELFF
TGTGCCATCAGTGACGCGGCCACCGGGGAGCTGTTTTTT
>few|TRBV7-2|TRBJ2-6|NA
CASSPFVQAGANVLTF
TGCGCCAGCAGCCCATTCGTACAGGCTGGGGCCAACGTCCTGACTTTC
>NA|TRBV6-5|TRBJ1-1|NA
CASSYSRSTEAFF
TGTGCCAGCAGTTACTCACGAAGCACTGAAGCTTTCTTT
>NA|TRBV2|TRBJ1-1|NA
CASSGTAPEAFF
TGTGCCAGCAGTGGGACAGCCCCTGAAGCTTTCTTT
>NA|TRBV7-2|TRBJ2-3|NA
CASSLEWAWGGTQYF
TGTGCCAGCAGCTTAGAGTGGGCATGGGGAGGTACGCAGTATTTT
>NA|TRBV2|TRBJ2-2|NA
CASSEGGRVGELFF
TGTGCCAGCAGTGAAGGGGGCCGGGTCGGGGAGCTGTTTTTT
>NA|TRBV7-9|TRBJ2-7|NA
CASSSDTASPYEQYF
TGTGCCAGCAGTTCGGACACCGCCTCTCCCTACGAGCAGTACTTC
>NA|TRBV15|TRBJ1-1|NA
CASDSQNTEAFF
TGTGCCAGTGACTCACAGAACACTGAAGCTTTCTTT
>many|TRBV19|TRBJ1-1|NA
CASKKAEGGSLGAFF
TGTGCCAGTAAGAAGGCCGAGGGTGGATCTTTAGGAGCTTTCTTT
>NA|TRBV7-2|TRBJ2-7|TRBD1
CASSQEGQGNEQYF
TGTGCCAGCAGCCAAGAGGGACAGGGCAACGAGCAGTACTTC
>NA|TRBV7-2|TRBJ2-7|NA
CASSTPSGSGYEQYF
TGTGCCAGCAGCACGCCGTCCGGGAGTGGCTACGAGCAGTACTTC
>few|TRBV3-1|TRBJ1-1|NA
CASSQDRGATEAFF
TGTGCCAGCAGCCAAGACAGAGGGGCCACTGAAGCTTTCTTT
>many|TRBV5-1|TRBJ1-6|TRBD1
CASSRTGRREDSPLHF
TGCGCCAGCAGCAGGACAGGGCGGAGAGAGGATTCACCCCTCCACTTT
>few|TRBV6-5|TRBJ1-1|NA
CASILRLNTEAFF
TGTGCCAGCATTTTACGGCTGAACACTGAAGCTTTCTTT
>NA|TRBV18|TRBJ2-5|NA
CASSHEYNQETQYF
TGTGCCAGCTCCCACGAATATAACCAAGAGACCCAGTACTTC
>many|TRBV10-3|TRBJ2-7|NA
CAISDTSVREQYF
TGTGCCATCAGTGATACTAGTGTTCGCGAGCAGTACTTC
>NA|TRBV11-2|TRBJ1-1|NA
CASSSRTGTPAEAFF
TGTGCCAGCAGCTCCCGAACGGGGACCCCCGCTGAAGCTTTCTTT